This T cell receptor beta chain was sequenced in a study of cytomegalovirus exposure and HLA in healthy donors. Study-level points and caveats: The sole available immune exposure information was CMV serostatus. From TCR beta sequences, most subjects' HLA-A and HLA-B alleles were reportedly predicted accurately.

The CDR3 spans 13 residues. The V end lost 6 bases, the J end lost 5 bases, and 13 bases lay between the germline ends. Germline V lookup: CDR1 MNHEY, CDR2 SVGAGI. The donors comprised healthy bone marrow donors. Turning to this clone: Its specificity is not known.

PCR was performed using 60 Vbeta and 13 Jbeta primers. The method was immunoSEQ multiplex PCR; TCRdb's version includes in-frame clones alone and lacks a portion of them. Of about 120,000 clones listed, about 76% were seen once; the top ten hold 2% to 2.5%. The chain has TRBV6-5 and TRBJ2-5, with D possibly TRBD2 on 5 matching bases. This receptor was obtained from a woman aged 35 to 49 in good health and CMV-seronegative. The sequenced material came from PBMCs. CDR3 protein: CASSRGIAETQYF. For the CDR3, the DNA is TGTGCCAGCAGCCGAGGGATCGCGGAGACCCAGTACTTC.